This T cell receptor beta chain was profiled in a study of cytomegalovirus exposure and HLA in healthy donors. General observations from the study: Rare TCR sequences predominated, though certain public TCRs were found in many donors.

Healthy bone marrow donors made up the cohort. The PCR made use of 60 Vbeta and 13 Jbeta primers. Method: immunoSEQ multiplex PCR; TCRdb's copy keeps in-frame clones and lacks some. In all, the sample yields tens of thousands of clones. In regard to this clone: Its target is not known.

The CDR3 has 16 residues. V gave up 0 bases and J gave up 1 base, with 12 bases separating them. Germline assignment: CDR1 MNHNY and CDR2 SVGAGI (reference sequence). Sequenced input: PBMCs. This TCR was recovered from a woman aged 30 to 39 in good health and CMV-seropositive. The chain carries TRBV6-6 and TRBJ1-2; D is uncertain. The CDR3 spells CASSYSRDTHNYGYTF. CDR3 sequence (DNA): TGTGCCAGCAGTTACTCGCGCGACACCCATAACTATGGCTACACCTTC.